This entry lists 2 T cell receptor beta chains sequenced from one sample in a study of blood T cell repertoires in COVID-19. Generated by immunoSEQ multiplex PCR, the TCRdb table keeps only in-frame clones and is missing some. This table holds about 240,000 clones, around 81% found once. The sample consisted of peripheral blood. Receptors were obtained from a man aged 25 to 45 who had recovered from COVID-19.

This clone was found once. CDR3 DNA: TGTGCCAGTAGTCTGACAGGGGTCAGCACTGAAGCTTTCTTT. Protein product: CASSLTGVSTEAFF. The rearrangement joins TRBV19 to TRBJ1-1; 8 nucleotides line up with TRBD1. The V segment lost 5 bases and the J segment 4 bases; nucleotides outside the gene matches: 6. In germline, CDR1 is LNHDA, CDR2 SQIVND (reference sequence). This CDR3 spans 14 amino acids.

V gene TRBV11-2 combines with J gene TRBJ1-4, with 7 bases fitting TRBD1. The CDR3 spans 14 residues. Trimming cost V 5 bases and J 4 bases; bases outside gene matches: 4. Germline V CDR1 and CDR2: SGHAT, FQNNGV. CDR3 sequence reads: CASSIQGINEKLFF. DNA for the CDR3: TGTGCCAGCAGCATACAGGGGATTAATGAAAAACTGTTTTTT.